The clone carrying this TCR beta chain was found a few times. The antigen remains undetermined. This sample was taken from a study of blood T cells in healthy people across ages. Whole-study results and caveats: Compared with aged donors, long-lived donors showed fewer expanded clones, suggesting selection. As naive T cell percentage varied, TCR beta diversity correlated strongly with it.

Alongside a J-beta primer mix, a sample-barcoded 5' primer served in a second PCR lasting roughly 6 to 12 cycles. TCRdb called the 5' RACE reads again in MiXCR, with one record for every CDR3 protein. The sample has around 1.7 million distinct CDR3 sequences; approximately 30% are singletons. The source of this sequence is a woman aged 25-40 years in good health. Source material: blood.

CDR3 coding DNA: TGTGCCAGCAGCCCGAATGACGGGGGGGCCGAGTACAATGAGCAGTTCTTC. This encodes CASSPNDGGAEYNEQFF. The chain is built from TRBV4-2 and TRBJ2-1; 8 bases are a match to TRBD2. After removal of 4 bases from V and 4 bases from J, the junction contained 12 bases not matched to a gene. The CDR3 runs 17 residues. The germline V gene has CDR1 LGHNA and CDR2 YNFKEQ.